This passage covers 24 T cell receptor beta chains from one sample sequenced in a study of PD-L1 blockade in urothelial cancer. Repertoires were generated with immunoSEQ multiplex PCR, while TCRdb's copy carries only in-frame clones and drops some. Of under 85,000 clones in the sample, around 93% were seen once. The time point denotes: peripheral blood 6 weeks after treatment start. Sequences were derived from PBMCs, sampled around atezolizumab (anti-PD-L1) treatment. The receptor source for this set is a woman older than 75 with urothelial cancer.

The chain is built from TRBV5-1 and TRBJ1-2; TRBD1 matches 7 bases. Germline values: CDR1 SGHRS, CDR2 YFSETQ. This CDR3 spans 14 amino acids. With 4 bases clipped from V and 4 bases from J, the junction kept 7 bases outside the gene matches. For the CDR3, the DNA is TGCGCCAGCAGCCTATCCCGGGACAGCTATGGCTACACCTTC. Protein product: CASSLSRDSYGYTF.

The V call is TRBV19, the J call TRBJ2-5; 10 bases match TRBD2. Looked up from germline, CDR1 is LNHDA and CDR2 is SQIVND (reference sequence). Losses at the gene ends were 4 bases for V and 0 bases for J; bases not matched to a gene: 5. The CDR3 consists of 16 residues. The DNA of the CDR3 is TGTGCCAGTAGTACCCAGCGGGAGGGGGACCAAGAGACCCAGTACTTC. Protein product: CASSTQREGDQETQYF.

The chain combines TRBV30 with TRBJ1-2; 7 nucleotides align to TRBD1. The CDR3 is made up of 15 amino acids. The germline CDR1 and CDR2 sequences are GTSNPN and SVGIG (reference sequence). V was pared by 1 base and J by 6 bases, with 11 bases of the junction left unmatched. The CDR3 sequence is CAWSARPGQLHGYTF. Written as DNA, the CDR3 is TGTGCCTGGAGTGCCCGACCGGGACAGCTTCATGGCTACACCTTC.

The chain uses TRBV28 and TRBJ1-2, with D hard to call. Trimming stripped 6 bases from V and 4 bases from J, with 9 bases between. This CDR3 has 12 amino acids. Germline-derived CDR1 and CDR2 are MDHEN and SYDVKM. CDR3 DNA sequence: TGTGCCAGCAGAATTACAGCCTATGGCTACACCTTC. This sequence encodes CASRITAYGYTF.

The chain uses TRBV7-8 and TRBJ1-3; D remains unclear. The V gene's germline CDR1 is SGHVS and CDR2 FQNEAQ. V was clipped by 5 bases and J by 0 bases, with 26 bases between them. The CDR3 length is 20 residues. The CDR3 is CASSLYPVAGSPSSGNTIYF. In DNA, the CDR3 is TGTGCCAGCAGCCTCTACCCAGTGGCAGGCTCCCCCTCCTCTGGAAACACCATATATTTT.

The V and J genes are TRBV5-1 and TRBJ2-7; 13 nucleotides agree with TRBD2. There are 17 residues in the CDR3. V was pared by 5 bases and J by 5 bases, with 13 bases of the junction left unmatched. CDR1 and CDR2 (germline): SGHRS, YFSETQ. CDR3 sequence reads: CASRRTSGREGSHEQYF. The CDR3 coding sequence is TGCGCCAGCAGAAGGACTAGCGGGAGAGAAGGGTCGCACGAGCAGTACTTC.

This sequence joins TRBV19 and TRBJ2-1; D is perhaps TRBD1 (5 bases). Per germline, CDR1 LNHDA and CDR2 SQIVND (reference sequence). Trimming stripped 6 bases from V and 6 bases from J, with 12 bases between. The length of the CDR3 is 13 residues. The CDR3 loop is CASRSTGFNEQFF. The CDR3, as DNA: TGTGCCAGTAGGTCAACAGGTTTCAATGAGCAGTTCTTC. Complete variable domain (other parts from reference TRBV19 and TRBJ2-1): DGGITQSPKYLFRKEGQNVTLSCEQNLNHDAMYWYRQDPGQGLRLIYYSQIVNDFQKGDIAEGYSVSREKKESFPLTVTSAQKNPTAFYLCASRSTGFNEQFFGPGTRLTVL.

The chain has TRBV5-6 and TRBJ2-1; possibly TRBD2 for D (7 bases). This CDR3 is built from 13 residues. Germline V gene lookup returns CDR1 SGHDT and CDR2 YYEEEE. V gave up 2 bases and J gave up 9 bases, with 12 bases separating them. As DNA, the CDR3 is TGTGCCAGCAGCTTAGCGGGACACGGTGAGCAGTTCTTC. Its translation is CASSLAGHGEQFF.

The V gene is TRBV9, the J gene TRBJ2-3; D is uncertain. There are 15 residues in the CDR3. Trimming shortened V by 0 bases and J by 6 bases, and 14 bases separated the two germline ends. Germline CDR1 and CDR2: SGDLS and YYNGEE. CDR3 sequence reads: CASSVEEWRADTQYF. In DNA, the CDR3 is TGTGCCAGCAGCGTAGAAGAGTGGAGAGCGGATACGCAGTATTTT.

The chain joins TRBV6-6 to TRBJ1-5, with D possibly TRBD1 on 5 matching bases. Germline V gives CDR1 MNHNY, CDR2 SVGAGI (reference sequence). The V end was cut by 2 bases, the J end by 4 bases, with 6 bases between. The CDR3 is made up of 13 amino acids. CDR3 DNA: TGTGCCAGCAGTTACGGGGGGAATCAGCCCCAGCATTTT. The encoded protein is CASSYGGNQPQHF.

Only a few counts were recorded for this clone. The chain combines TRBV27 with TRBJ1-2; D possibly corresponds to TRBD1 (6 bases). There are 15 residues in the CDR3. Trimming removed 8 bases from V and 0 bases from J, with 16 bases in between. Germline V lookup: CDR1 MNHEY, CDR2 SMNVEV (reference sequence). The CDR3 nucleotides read TGTGCCAGCCAGGCGTTGGGGGGGCCTAACTATGGCTACACCTTC. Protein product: CASQALGGPNYGYTF.

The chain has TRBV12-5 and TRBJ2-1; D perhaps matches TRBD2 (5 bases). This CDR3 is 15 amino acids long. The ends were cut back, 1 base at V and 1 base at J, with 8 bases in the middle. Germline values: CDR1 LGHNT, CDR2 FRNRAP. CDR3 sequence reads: CASGLDAGSYNEQFF. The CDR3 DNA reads TGTGCTAGTGGTTTGGATGCGGGTTCCTACAATGAGCAGTTCTTC.

CDR3 loop: CAWTPAGNSPLHF. The CDR3 nucleotides read TGTGCCTGGACTCCCGCAGGGAATTCACCCCTCCACTTT. The chain uses TRBV30 and TRBJ1-6; D may be TRBD1 (5 bases). This CDR3 has 13 residues. V was clipped by 4 bases and J by 7 bases, with 11 bases between them. CDR1 is GTSNPN, CDR2 SVGIG, per germline (reference sequence).

CDR3 coding DNA: TGCGCCAGCAGCCTGGGACAGGACCAAGGCTATGGCTACACCTTC. This codes for CASSLGQDQGYGYTF. The chain couples TRBV5-1 to TRBJ1-2; 8 nucleotides match TRBD1. The germline CDR1 and CDR2 sequences are SGHRS and YFSETQ. V lost 4 bases, J lost 4 bases, and 9 bases stayed unmatched. The length of the CDR3 is 15 residues.

The CDR3, as DNA: TGTGCCAGCATGGGAGTAGCGGGAGCGGGAGAAGAGACCCAGTACTTC. This encodes CASMGVAGAGEETQYF. V gene TRBV28 combines with J gene TRBJ2-5; TRBD2 matches 9 bases. V was pared by 7 bases and J by 3 bases, with 12 bases of the junction left unmatched. CDR3 length: 16 residues. Germline V gene sequence: CDR1 MDHEN, CDR2 SYDVKM.

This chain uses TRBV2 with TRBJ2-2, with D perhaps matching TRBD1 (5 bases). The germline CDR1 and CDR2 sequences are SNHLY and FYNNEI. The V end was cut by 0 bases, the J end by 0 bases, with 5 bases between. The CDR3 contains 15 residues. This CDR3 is CASSEAGANTGELFF. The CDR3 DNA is TGTGCCAGCAGTGAAGCAGGGGCGAACACCGGGGAGCTGTTTTTT.

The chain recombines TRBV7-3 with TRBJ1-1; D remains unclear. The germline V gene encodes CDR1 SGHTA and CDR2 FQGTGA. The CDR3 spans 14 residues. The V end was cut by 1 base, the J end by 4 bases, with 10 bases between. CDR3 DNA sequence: TGTGCCAGCAGCTTAATGGCAGGCAGCACTGAAGCTTTCTTT. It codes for CASSLMAGSTEAFF.

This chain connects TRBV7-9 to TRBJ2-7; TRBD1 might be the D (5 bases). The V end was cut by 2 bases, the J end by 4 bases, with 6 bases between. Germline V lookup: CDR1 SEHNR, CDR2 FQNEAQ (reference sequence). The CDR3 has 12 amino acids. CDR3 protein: CASSLQGYEQYF. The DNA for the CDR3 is TGTGCCAGCAGCTTACAGGGATACGAGCAGTACTTC.

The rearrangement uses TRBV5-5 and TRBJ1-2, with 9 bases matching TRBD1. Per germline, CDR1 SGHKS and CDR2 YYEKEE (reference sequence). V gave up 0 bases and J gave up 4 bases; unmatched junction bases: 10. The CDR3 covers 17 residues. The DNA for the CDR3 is TGTGCCAGCAGCTTGGTCCCGGGACAGGGAAGGTCCTATGGCTACACCTTC. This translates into CASSLVPGQGRSYGYTF.

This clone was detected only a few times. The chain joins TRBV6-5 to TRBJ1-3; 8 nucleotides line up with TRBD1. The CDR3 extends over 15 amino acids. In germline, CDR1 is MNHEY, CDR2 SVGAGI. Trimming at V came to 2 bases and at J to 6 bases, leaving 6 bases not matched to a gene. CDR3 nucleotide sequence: TGTGCCAGCAGTTACGATGCAGGGGGCGTAAACACCATATATTTT. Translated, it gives CASSYDAGGVNTIYF.

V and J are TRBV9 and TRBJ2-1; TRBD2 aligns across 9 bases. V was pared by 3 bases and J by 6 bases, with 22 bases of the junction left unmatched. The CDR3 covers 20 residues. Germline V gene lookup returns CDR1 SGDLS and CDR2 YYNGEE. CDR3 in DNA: TGTGCCAGCAGCGCCCCAAACTTTACTTTATCAGCGGGAGGCCCCAATGAGCAGTTCTTC. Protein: CASSAPNFTLSAGGPNEQFF. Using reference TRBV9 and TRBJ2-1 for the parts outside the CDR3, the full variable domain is DSGVTQTPKHLITATGQRVTLRCSPRSGDLSVYWYQQSLDQGLQFLIQYYNGEERAKGNILERFSAQQFPDLHSELNLSSLELGDSALYFCASSAPNFTLSAGGPNEQFFGPGTRLTVL.

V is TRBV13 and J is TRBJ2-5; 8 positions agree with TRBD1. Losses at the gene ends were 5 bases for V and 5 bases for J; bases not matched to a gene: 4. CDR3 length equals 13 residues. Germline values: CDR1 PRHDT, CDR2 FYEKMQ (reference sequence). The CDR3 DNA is TGTGCCAGCAGCCTAGACAGGGGTGAGACCCAGTACTTC. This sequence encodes CASSLDRGETQYF.

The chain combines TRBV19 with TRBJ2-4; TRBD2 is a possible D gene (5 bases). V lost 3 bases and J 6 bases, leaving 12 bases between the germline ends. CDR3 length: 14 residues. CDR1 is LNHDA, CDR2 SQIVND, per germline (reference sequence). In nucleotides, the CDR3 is TGTGCCAGTAGTATGGTACAGCGGACAAACATTCAGTACTTC. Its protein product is CASSMVQRTNIQYF.

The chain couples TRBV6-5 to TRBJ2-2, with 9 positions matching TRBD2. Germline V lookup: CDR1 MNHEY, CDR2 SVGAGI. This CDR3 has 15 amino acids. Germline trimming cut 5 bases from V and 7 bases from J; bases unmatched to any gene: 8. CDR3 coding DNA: TGTGCCAGCAGTCGGGAAGGACTAGCGAGCGGGGAGCTGTTTTTT. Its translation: CASSREGLASGELFF.